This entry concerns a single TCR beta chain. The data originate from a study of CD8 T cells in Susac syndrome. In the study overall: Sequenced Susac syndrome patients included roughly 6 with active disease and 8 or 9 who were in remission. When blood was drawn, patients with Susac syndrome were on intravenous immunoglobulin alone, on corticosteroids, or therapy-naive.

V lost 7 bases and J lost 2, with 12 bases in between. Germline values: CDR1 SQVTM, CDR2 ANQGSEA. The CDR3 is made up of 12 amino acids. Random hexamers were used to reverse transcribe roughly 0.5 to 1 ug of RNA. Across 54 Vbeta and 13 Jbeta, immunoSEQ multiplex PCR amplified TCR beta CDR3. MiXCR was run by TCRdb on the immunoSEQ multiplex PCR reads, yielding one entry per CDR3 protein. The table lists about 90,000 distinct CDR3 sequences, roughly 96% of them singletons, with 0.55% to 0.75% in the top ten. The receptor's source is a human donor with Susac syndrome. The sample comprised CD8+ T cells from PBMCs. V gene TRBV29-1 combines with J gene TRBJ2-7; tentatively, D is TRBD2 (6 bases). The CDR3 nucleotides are TGCAGCGCGGGGGACGGACCCTACGAGCAGTACTTC. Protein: CSAGDGPYEQYF.